This T cell receptor beta chain originates from a study of T cell responses to AZD1222 COVID-19 vaccine. Method: immunoSEQ multiplex PCR; TCRdb's copy keeps in-frame clones and lacks some. The data contain 100,000 to 140,000 clones, about 90% of them seen just once; the ten biggest clones take up around 20%. Broader study findings: Elevations in Spike-specific TCR breadth and depth followed administration of two AZD1222 doses.

Comment on this clone: What it binds is not known.

The ends were cut back, 6 bases at V and 10 bases at J, with 13 bases in the middle. The CDR3 has 11 residues. Germline V gene data show CDR1 as MNHEY and CDR2 as SVGEGT. The source was peripheral blood, collected on day 0 of AZD1222 vaccination. The receptor's source is an adult in good health. The J gene is TRBJ2-7, the V gene TRBV6-2 or TRBV6-3; D perhaps matches TRBD1 (5 bases). CDR3 in amino acids: CASSRPQEQYF. CDR3 coding DNA: TGTGCCAGCAGCCGGCCACAGGAACAGTACTTC.